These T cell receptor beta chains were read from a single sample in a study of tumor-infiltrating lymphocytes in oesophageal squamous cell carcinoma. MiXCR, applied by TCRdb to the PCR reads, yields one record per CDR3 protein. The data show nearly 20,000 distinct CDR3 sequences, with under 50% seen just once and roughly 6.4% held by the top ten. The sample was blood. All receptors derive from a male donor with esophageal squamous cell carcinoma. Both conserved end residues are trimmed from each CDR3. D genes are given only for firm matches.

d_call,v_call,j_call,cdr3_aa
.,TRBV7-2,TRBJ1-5,ASSLRPQLTVQPQH
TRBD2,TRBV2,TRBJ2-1,ASSEGLADPYNEQF
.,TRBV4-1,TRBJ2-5,ASSQDVGPGKVRY
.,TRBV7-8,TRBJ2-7,ASSLTGFHEQY
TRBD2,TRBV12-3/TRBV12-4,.,ASRRETLYEQY
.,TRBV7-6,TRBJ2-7,ASSLGNGAPGY
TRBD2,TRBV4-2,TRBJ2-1,ASSQGKGGGSYNEQF
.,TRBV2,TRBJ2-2,AIPQGPNTGELF
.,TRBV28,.,GTGLNTEAF
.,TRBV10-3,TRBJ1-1,AISELGKNTEAF
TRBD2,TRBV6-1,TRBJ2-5,ASKMWSGGGKETQY
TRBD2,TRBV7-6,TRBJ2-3,ASSTSGGSDTQY
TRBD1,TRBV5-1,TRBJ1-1,ASSLTDRATEAF
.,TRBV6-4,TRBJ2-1,ASSDSLAEVDEQF
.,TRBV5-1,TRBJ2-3,ASSLGGQDTQY
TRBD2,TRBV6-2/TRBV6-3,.,ASTRLAGRYEQY
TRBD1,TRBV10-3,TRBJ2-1,AISGQGGNEQF
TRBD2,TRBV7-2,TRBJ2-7,ASSFYERGDEQY